This T cell receptor beta chain was found in a study of radiation and T cells in renal cell carcinoma. Across the study: Nephrectomy followed 15 Gy stereotactic body radiation by 4 weeks.

In regard to this clone: Its antigen is unknown.

Method: immunoSEQ multiplex PCR; TCRdb's copy keeps in-frame clones and lacks some. Of 150,000 to 160,000 clones listed, about 91% are singletons. The time point was: blood 2 weeks post-SBRT. As to treatment: 15 Gy SBRT to primary tumor, nephrectomy 4 weeks later. Serial blood draws occurred at baseline and 2 and 4 weeks post-SBRT. Clear cell pathology was present in this patient's renal cell carcinoma. The CDR3 spans 15 residues. In germline, CDR1 is SGHKS, CDR2 YYEKEE (reference sequence). Trimming shortened V by 2 bases and J by 3 bases, and 12 bases separated the two germline ends. Study-level results: From baseline, blood top tumor clonotypes peaked at 2 weeks post-radiation.

Sequencing was performed on blood, taken from a patient whose treatment included radiotherapy and nephrectomy. This receptor was obtained from a woman aged 45 to 65 with renal cell carcinoma. The chain uses TRBV5-5 and TRBJ1-5; D is unclear. CDR3: CASSFYQGYNQPQHF. The CDR3, as DNA: TGTGCCAGCAGCTTTTATCAAGGGTACAATCAGCCCCAGCATTTT.